These 32 T cell receptor beta chains were all obtained from the same sample, sequenced in a study of blood T cell repertoires in COVID-19. The protocol was immunoSEQ multiplex PCR, while the TCRdb copy is restricted to in-frame clones and leaves out a portion. The table records fewer than 400,000 clones, about 85% of them present only once. Sequenced input: PBMCs or T cells enriched from blood (not recorded which). These receptors were collected from a woman in her thirties who had been exposed to COVID-19.

The CDR3 nucleotides read TGTGCCAGCAGCCAAAGGATTGGGGGCGGAACCACTTACAATGAGCAGTTCTTC. As protein: CASSQRIGGGTTYNEQFF. The chain recombines TRBV14 with TRBJ2-1; tentative D call: TRBD1 (6 bases). This CDR3 has 18 residues. V was clipped by 2 bases and J by 4 bases, with 21 bases between them. CDR1 SGHDN and CDR2 FVKESK come from the germline V gene.

V gene TRBV14 combines with J gene TRBJ1-2, with D perhaps matching TRBD1 (6 bases). From germline, CDR1 is SGHDN and CDR2 FVKESK. With 0 bases removed from V and 6 bases from J, the gap between germline ends came to 11 bases. The CDR3 covers 14 residues. The CDR3: CASSQDWAGDGYTF. CDR3 in DNA: TGTGCCAGCAGCCAAGATTGGGCAGGGGATGGCTACACCTTC.

This sequence joins TRBV7-3 and TRBJ2-3, with 8 bases that match TRBD2. The germline gives CDR1 SGHTA, CDR2 FQGTGA. The length of the CDR3 is 14 residues. Trimming cost V 3 bases and J 2 bases; bases outside gene matches: 1. The CDR3 DNA is TGTGCCAGCAGCTTTAGCGGGAACACAGATACGCAGTATTTT. This encodes CASSFSGNTDTQYF.

This clone was found once. This sequence joins TRBV7-9 and TRBJ1-2, with 9 nucleotides matching TRBD1. Germline trimming cut 7 bases from V and 4 bases from J; bases unmatched to any gene: 7. Germline V gene data show CDR1 as SEHNR and CDR2 as FQNEAQ (reference sequence). CDR3 length: 14 residues. The CDR3 loop is CASNRGTGCYGYTF. In DNA, the CDR3 is TGTGCCAGCAACCGGGGGACAGGGTGCTATGGCTACACCTTC.

This clone was detected only once. The chain combines TRBV6-5 with TRBJ2-2; 8 bases are shared with TRBD1. Germline CDR1 is MNHEY and CDR2 is SVGAGI. CDR3 length: 14 residues. V gave up 7 bases and J gave up 1 base; unmatched junction bases: 2. The DNA of the CDR3 is TGTGCCAGCAATGGACAGGGGAACACCGGGGAGCTGTTTTTT. This gives the protein CASNGQGNTGELFF.

V gene TRBV12-3 or TRBV12-4 combines with J gene TRBJ2-1; the D gene is possibly TRBD1 (6 bases). V dropped 4 bases and J dropped 6 bases, with 10 bases sitting between them. CDR3 length: 13 residues. The CDR3 DNA sequence: TGTGCCAGCAGTTACTACAGGGTCAATGAGCAGTTCTTC. This encodes CASSYYRVNEQFF.

The chain is built from TRBV30 and TRBJ2-3; 7 positions agree with TRBD2. Germline V gene data show CDR1 as GTSNPN and CDR2 as SVGIG (reference sequence). Germline trimming cut 2 bases from V and 4 bases from J; bases unmatched to any gene: 0. This CDR3 has 12 residues. The CDR3 here is CAWSLAADTQYF. CDR3 coding DNA: TGTGCCTGGAGTCTAGCGGCAGATACGCAGTATTTT.

V is TRBV4-2 and J is TRBJ2-2; TRBD2 matches 10 bases. Germline CDR1 LGHNA, CDR2 YNFKEQ. With 3 bases clipped from V and 1 base from J, the junction kept 5 bases outside the gene matches. The CDR3 loop spans 17 amino acids. The CDR3 sequence is CASSQPLAGQNTGELFF. The CDR3 region has the DNA TGTGCCAGCAGCCAGCCACTAGCGGGGCAGAACACCGGGGAGCTGTTTTTT.

V usage is TRBV2 and J usage is TRBJ2-7, with 7 positions matching TRBD1. Trimming removed 6 bases from V and 6 bases from J; junction bases left unmatched: 11. Germline V lookup: CDR1 SNHLY, CDR2 FYNNEI. The CDR3 is 14 amino acids. CDR3 DNA sequence: TGTGCCAGCAGGACGGGGACAGTACCCTCCGAGCAGTACTTC. Its translation is CASRTGTVPSEQYF.

This chain uses TRBV3-1 (or the pseudogene TRBV3-2) with TRBJ2-2; TRBD2 might be the D (6 bases). The CDR3 totals 16 residues. CDR1 is LGHDT and CDR2 is YNNKEL in the germline V gene (reference sequence). V was pared by 2 bases and J by 0 bases, with 10 bases between. The CDR3 coding sequence is TGTGCCAGCAGCCAAATGCGGGGTACGAACACCGGGGAGCTGTTTTTT. Translation: CASSQMRGTNTGELFF.

This clone was detected once. The J gene is TRBJ1-1, the V gene TRBV2; TRBD1 aligns across 7 bases. CDR1 and CDR2 (germline): SNHLY, FYNNEI. V lost 4 bases to trimming and J lost 8 bases; unmatched junction nucleotides: 13. The length of the CDR3 is 15 residues. The CDR3 here is CASSARQGTRTEAFF. For the CDR3, the DNA is TGTGCCAGCAGTGCCCGACAGGGAACCCGGACCGAAGCTTTCTTT.

Concerning this clone itself: A read error may produce the germline difference seen at one junction end. This chain uses TRBV7-7 with TRBJ2-5, with a tentative D call TRBD2 (6 bases). CDR3 size: 14 residues. Germline V gene sequence: CDR1 SSHAT, CDR2 FNYEAQ (reference sequence). CDR3 loop: CASSQPAEGETQYF. DNA for the CDR3: TGTGCTAGCAGCCAGCCGGCGGAGGGAGAGACCCAGTACTTC.

This clone has a count of ten or more. This sequence joins TRBV27 and TRBJ2-1; 14 bases are a match to TRBD2. V was pared by 4 bases and J by 5 bases, with 10 bases of the junction left unmatched. The CDR3 totals 18 residues. The germline CDR1 and CDR2 sequences are MNHEY and SMNVEV (reference sequence). The CDR3 DNA reads TGTGCCAGCAGTTCACTCCCGGGGACTAGCGGGAGCCACAATGAGCAGTTCTTC. Translating it yields CASSSLPGTSGSHNEQFF.

V is TRBV5-5 and J is TRBJ1-1, with D unresolved. Germline V gives CDR1 SGHKS, CDR2 YYEKEE (reference sequence). This CDR3 comprises 13 residues. With 1 base removed from V and 4 bases from J, the gap between germline ends came to 8 bases. DNA for the CDR3: TGTGCCAGCAGCTTGTCTGGAGGCACTGAAGCTTTCTTT. Its translation: CASSLSGGTEAFF.

The sample holds many counts of this clone. The sample holds other DNA sequences that translate to the same CDR3. The rearrangement uses TRBV30 and TRBJ2-7; D not certain. The germline CDR1 and CDR2 sequences are GTSNPN and SVGIG (reference sequence). The CDR3 is 12 amino acids. V shed 3 bases and J shed 0 bases, with 6 bases lying between them. The CDR3 loop reads CAWSRSSYEQYF. DNA for the CDR3: TGTGCCTGGAGCAGGTCCTCCTACGAGCAGTACTTC.

The rearrangement uses TRBV9 and TRBJ1-6; D is possibly TRBD1 (6 bases). This CDR3 is built from 15 residues. CDR1 and CDR2 (germline): SGDLS, YYNGEE. V was shortened by 4 bases and J by 7 bases, with 15 bases between the two germline ends. The CDR3 is CASSYTGQGNSPLHF. The DNA for the CDR3 is TGTGCCAGCAGCTATACGGGGCAGGGGAATTCACCCCTCCACTTT.

The CDR3 loop is CASSFPQSLYGYTF. The CDR3 DNA reads as TGTGCCAGCAGTTTCCCACAGAGCCTCTATGGCTACACCTTC. The chain links TRBV28 to TRBJ1-2; D remains ambiguous. Trimming removed 3 bases from V and 4 bases from J, with 12 bases in between. The V gene's germline CDR1 is MDHEN and CDR2 SYDVKM. The CDR3 consists of 14 residues.

The chain recombines TRBV5-1 with TRBJ2-7; TRBD1 aligns across 11 bases. Germline CDR1 and CDR2: SGHRS and YFSETQ. This CDR3 comprises 15 residues. Trimming removed 2 bases from V and 6 bases from J; junction bases left unmatched: 7. This CDR3 is CASSFEGQGAVEQYF. The CDR3 region has the DNA TGCGCCAGCAGCTTTGAAGGACAGGGGGCTGTCGAGCAGTACTTC.

The chain is built from TRBV28 and TRBJ2-3; 9 positions agree with TRBD1. The J segment lost 5 bases and the V segment lost 4 bases, leaving 16 bases of the junction unmatched. This CDR3 spans 18 amino acids. The V gene's germline CDR1 is MDHEN and CDR2 SYDVKM. Here the CDR3 DNA reads TGTGCCAGCAGTTCACCAGCCCCGGGACAGGGTGGCGGAGATACGCAGTATTTT. Residues: CASSSPAPGQGGGDTQYF.

This clone was recorded a few times. The CDR3: CASSMSKGGQTDTQYF. The CDR3 DNA sequence: TGTGCCAGTAGTATGAGTAAGGGAGGGCAAACAGATACGCAGTATTTT. The chain has TRBV19 and TRBJ2-3, with TRBD2 matching over 7 bases. The CDR3 contains 16 residues. Germline-derived CDR1 and CDR2 are LNHDA and SQIVND (reference sequence). The ends lost 3 bases at V and 3 bases at J; junction bases unmatched: 9.

The chain carries TRBV21-1 and TRBJ1-3; the DNA was not compared with TRBD1, the D call given in the table. TRBV21-1 is described as a pseudogene. The CDR3 covers 15 residues. The CDR3 protein is CASIPGTGAGNTIYF. The CDR3 nucleotides are TGTGCCAGCATACCCGGGACAGGGGCTGGAAACACCATATATTTT.

The chain uses TRBV18 and TRBJ1-4; 7 nucleotides line up with TRBD1. After removal of 2 bases from V and 2 bases from J, the junction contained 2 bases not matched to a gene. The CDR3 sequence is 15 residues long. Germline V gene lookup returns CDR1 KGHSH and CDR2 LQKENI. Here the CDR3 reads CASSPATGTNEKLFF. CDR3 DNA sequence: TGTGCCAGCTCACCAGCGACAGGGACTAATGAAAAACTGTTTTTT.

The chain has TRBV6-5 and TRBJ1-2; 10 bases fit TRBD1. The CDR3 spans 14 residues. The germline V gene has CDR1 MNHEY and CDR2 SVGAGI. With V trimmed by 8 bases and J by 4 bases, 7 bases remained unmatched. CDR3 nucleotides: TGTGCCAGCGGCCGGACAGGGGGGTTCTATGGCTACACCTTC. It translates to CASGRTGGFYGYTF.

This clone was detected only a few times. The sample carries other DNA sequences with the same CDR3. The J gene is TRBJ1-2, the V gene TRBV30, with D possibly being TRBD1 (5 bases). V lost 0 bases, J lost 8 bases, and 10 bases lay in between. Per the germline V gene, CDR1 is GTSNPN and CDR2 is SVGIG (reference sequence). The CDR3 sequence is 12 residues long. CDR3 region: CAWSVQGYGYTF. Here the CDR3 DNA reads TGTGCCTGGAGTGTCCAGGGCTACGGCTACACCTTC.

This clone was found a few times. This sequence joins TRBV5-1 and TRBJ2-1; the D gene is possibly TRBD2 (5 bases). Trimming took 0 bases from V and 0 from J, leaving 16 bases between them. The CDR3 runs to 18 residues. The V gene's germline CDR1 is SGHRS and CDR2 YFSETQ. The CDR3 sequence: CASSLATPWESSYNEQFF. The CDR3 bases are TGCGCCAGCAGCTTGGCCACTCCCTGGGAGAGCTCCTACAATGAGCAGTTCTTC.

In this sample, this clone turned up a few times. The chain couples TRBV11-2 to TRBJ2-7; perhaps TRBD1 as D (5 bases). V gave up 0 bases and J gave up 0 bases, with 6 bases separating them. The CDR3 has 14 residues. The V gene's germline CDR1 is SGHAT and CDR2 FQNNGV. The CDR3 DNA reads TGTGCCAGCAGCTTAGAGACAGTCTCCTACGAGCAGTACTTC. This codes for CASSLETVSYEQYF.

The gene calls are TRBV14 and TRBJ2-1, with D perhaps matching TRBD2 (7 bases). Trimming cost V 1 base and J 2 bases, with 18 bases left between them. The CDR3 runs 18 residues. The germline gives CDR1 SGHDN, CDR2 FVKESK. CDR3: CASSQGPRGHSPYNEQFF. CDR3 nucleotides: TGTGCCAGCAGCCAAGGGCCGCGGGGGCACAGCCCCTACAATGAGCAGTTCTTC.

This clone was counted a single time. The chain combines TRBV12-5 with TRBJ2-7; possible D gene TRBD1, 6 bases. V was cut by 4 bases and J by 5 bases, with 18 bases left in between. The CDR3 has 15 amino acids. CDR1 and CDR2 from the germline V gene are LGHNT and FRNRAP. CDR3 bases: TGTGCTAGTGGTTCAGACCGGGACACCGAGGACGAGCAGTACTTC. This codes for CASGSDRDTEDEQYF.

The rearrangement links TRBV12-3 or TRBV12-4 to TRBJ2-1, with D hard to call. This CDR3 has 12 amino acids. Trimming cost V 6 bases and J 4 bases, with 7 bases left between them. The CDR3 sequence: CASSTHYNEQFF. The CDR3 nucleotides read TGTGCCAGCAGCACTCATTACAATGAGCAGTTCTTC.

The V and J genes are TRBV5-1 and TRBJ1-1; D is unresolved. Germline CDR1 is SGHRS and CDR2 is YFSETQ. The CDR3 length is 14 residues. Between the trimmed V and J ends, which lost 0 bases and 1 base, there was a span of 7 bases. In DNA form, the CDR3 reads TGCGCCAGCAGCTTGGCCGCGGAGAACACTGAAGCTTTCTTT. This translates into CASSLAAENTEAFF. The complete variable domain, with remaining parts taken from reference TRBV5-1 and TRBJ1-1, reads KAGVTQTPRYLIKTRGQQVTLSCSPISGHRSVSWYQQTPGQGLQFLFEYFSETQRNKGNFPGRFSGRQFSNSRSEMNVSTLELGDSALYLCASSLAAENTEAFFGQGTRLTVV.

The chain carries TRBV7-2 and TRBJ1-2, with a possible D match to TRBD1 (6 bases). Trimming stripped 5 bases from V and 4 bases from J, with 14 bases between. CDR1 is SGHTA and CDR2 is FQGNSA in the germline V gene. CDR3 length equals 14 residues. Here the CDR3 reads CASSPGQDVYGYTF. The CDR3 DNA reads TGTGCCAGCAGCCCGGGACAAGATGTCTATGGCTACACCTTC.

The J gene is TRBJ2-7, the V gene TRBV27, with TRBD2 matching 9 bases. CDR3 length equals 15 residues. Germline assignment: CDR1 MNHEY and CDR2 SMNVEV (reference sequence). With 5 bases clipped from V and 5 bases from J, the junction kept 10 bases outside the gene matches. The CDR3 DNA reads TGTGCCAGCAGTCCTCCCCCGGGACTAGCCAACGAGCAGTACTTC. It codes for CASSPPPGLANEQYF.